The TCR beta chain described here comes from a study of shared clonotypes between healthy human individuals. Study background: A couple of female and a few male donors aged 18 to 49 were enrolled.

About this clone itself: Antigen specificity is unknown.

In the source study's methods: With immunoSEQ giving junction-only sequences and no quality scores, filtering differed. Clones were sequenced by immunoSEQ multiplex PCR, and TCRdb holds only the in-frame ones, with some missing. V and J calls and clone size are as listed in that table; D and trimming were resolved from the DNA. The sample includes roughly 2.6 million clones, around 90% of them seen just once. The CDR3 sequence is 15 residues long. V was clipped by 7 bases and J by 5 bases; unmatched bases: 8. Germline CDR1 and CDR2: SNHLY and FYNNEI. Regarding the study as a whole: Four donors shared approximately 5% of their naive CD4 clonotypes. The represented genetic and exposure-history diversity was limited by the small number of donors.

The specimen sequenced was naive CD4+ T cells sorted from blood. Regarding subset: CD45RA+ positively selected. The chain combines TRBV2 with TRBJ1-6; 7 bases are shared with TRBD1. The source is a man younger than 30 in good health. Here the CDR3 DNA reads TGTGCCAGCAATGAGGGGACAGCTAATAATTCACCCCTCCACTTT. Protein product: CASNEGTANNSPLHF.